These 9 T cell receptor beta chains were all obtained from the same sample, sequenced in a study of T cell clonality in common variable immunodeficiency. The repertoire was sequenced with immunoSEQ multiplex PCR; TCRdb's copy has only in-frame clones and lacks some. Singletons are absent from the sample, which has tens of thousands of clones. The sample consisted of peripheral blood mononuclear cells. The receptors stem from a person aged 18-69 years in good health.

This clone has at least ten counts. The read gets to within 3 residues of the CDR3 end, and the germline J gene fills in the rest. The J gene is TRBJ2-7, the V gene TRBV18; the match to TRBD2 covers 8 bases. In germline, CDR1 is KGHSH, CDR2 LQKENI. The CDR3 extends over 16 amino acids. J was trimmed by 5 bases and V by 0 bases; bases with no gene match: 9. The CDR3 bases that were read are TGTGCCAGCTCACCACCGTCAGCGGGAGTGGACCACGAG. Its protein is CASSPPSAGVDHE. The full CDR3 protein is CASSPPSAGVDHEQYF.

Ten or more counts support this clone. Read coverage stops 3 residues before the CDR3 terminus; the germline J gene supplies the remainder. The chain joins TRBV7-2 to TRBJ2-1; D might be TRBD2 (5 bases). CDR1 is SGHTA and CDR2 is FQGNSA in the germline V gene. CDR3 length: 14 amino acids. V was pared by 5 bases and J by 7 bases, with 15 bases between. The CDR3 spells CASSPIGRGNEQFF. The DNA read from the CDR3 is TGTGCCAGCAGCCCCATTGGGCGCGGGAATGAG.

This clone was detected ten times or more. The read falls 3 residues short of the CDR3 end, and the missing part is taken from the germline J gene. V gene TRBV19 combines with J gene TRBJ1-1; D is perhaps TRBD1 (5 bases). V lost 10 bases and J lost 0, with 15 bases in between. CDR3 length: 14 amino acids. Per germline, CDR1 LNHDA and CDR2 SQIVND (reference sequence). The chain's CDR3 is CATSSTALNTEAFF. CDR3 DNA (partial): TGTGCCACCTCTTCGACAGCCTTGAACACTGAA.

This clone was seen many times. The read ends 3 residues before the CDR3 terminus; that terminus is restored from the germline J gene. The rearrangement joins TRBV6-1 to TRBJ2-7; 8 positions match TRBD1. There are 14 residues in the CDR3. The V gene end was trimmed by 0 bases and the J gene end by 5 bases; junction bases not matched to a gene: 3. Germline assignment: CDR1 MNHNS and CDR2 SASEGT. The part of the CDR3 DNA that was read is TGTGCCAGCAGTGAAGCGCGGACAGGGAACGAG. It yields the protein CASSEARTGNE. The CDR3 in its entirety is CASSEARTGNEQYF.

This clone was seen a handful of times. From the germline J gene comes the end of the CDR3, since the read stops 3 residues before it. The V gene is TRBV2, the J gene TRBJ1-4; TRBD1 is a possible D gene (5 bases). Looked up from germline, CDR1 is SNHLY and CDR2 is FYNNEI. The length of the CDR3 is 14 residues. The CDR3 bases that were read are TGTGCCCTCGTTGATGTGGGGCAGAATTCACCA. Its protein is CALVDVGQNSP. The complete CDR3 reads CALVDVGQNSPLFF.

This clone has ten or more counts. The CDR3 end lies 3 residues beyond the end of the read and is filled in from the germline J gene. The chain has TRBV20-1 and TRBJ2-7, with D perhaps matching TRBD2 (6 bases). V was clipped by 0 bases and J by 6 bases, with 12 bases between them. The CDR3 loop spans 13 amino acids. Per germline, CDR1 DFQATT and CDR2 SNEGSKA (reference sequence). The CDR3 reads CSARDPEGLEQYF. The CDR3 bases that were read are TGCAGTGCTAGAGACCCGGAGGGACTCGAG.

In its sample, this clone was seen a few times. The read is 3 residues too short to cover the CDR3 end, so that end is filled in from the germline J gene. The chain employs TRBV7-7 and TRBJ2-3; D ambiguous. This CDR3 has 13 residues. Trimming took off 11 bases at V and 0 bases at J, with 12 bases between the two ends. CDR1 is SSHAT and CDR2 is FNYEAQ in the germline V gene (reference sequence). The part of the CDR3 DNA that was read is TGTGCCGTAGGCAGACATAGCACAGATACG. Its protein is CAVGRHSTDT. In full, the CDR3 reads CAVGRHSTDTQYF. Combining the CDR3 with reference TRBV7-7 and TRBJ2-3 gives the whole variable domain GAGVSQSPRYKVTKRGQDVTLRCDPISSHATLYWYQQALGQGPEFLTYFNYEAQPDKSGLPSDRFSAERPEGSISTLTIQRTEQRDSAMYRCAVGRHSTDTQYFGPGTRLTVL.

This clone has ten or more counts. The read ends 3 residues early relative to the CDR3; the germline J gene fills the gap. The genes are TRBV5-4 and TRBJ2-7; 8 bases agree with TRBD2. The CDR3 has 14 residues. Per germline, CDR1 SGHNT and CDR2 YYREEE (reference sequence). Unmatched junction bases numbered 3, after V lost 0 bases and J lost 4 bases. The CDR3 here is CASSLGRGEYEQYF. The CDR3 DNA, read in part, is TGTGCCAGCAGCTTGGGGCGGGGGGAATACGAG.

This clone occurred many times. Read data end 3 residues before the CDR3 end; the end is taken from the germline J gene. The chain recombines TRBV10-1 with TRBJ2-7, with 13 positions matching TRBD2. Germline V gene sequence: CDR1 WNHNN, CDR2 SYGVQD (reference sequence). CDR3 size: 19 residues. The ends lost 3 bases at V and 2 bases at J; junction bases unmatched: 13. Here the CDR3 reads CASSDRDLMGLAGTYEQYF. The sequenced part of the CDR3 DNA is TGCGCCAGCAGTGATCGGGACCTCATGGGACTAGCGGGGACCTACGAG.